The present T cell receptor beta chain was sequenced within a study of cytotoxic CD8 clonotypes in ibrutinib-treated CLL. Study summary: Once patients had received a median around 12 months of treatment, range 6 to 36, response samples were obtained. Points from the study as a whole: Clonotypes that were public were uncommon, and they contracted or stayed stable on treatment.

Cryopreserved PBMCs provided roughly 2 micrograms of genomic DNA for the TCR beta libraries. Repertoires were generated with immunoSEQ multiplex PCR, while TCRdb's copy carries only in-frame clones and drops some. This sample has 150,000 to 250,000 clones, with 72% found just once. A note on this clone: Antigen: not known.

This TCR was recovered from a human donor with chronic lymphocytic leukemia. This specimen was PBMCs, taken after 24 months of ibrutinib treatment.

The CDR3 coding sequence is TGTGCCAGCAGCGGCCGGGACAACTCCTACGAGCAGTACTTC. It yields the protein CASSGRDNSYEQYF. The chain recombines TRBV9 with TRBJ2-7, with TRBD1 as a possible D gene (6 bases). The CDR3 is made up of 14 amino acids. Trimming left V 3 bases short and J 0 bases short, with 10 bases between. Germline V lookup: CDR1 SGDLS, CDR2 YYNGEE.